This TCR beta chain was identified during a study of blood T cell repertoires in COVID-19. CDR1 and CDR2 (germline): SGHNT, YYREEE (reference sequence). V was pared by 2 bases and J by 4 bases, with 16 bases between. The CDR3 totals 17 residues. TCRdb's copy holds only in-frame clones and misses some; the assay was immunoSEQ multiplex PCR. The sample lists over 85,000 clones, around 88% occurring once. The clonotype originates from an elderly woman with acute or convalescent COVID-19. The V call is TRBV5-4, the J call TRBJ1-6; tentatively, D is TRBD1 (6 bases). Sequenced input: peripheral blood. The CDR3 DNA follows: TGTGCCAGCAGCTTAGACAGGCTGGGATTTTATAATTCACCCCTCCACTTT. It translates to CASSLDRLGFYNSPLHF.